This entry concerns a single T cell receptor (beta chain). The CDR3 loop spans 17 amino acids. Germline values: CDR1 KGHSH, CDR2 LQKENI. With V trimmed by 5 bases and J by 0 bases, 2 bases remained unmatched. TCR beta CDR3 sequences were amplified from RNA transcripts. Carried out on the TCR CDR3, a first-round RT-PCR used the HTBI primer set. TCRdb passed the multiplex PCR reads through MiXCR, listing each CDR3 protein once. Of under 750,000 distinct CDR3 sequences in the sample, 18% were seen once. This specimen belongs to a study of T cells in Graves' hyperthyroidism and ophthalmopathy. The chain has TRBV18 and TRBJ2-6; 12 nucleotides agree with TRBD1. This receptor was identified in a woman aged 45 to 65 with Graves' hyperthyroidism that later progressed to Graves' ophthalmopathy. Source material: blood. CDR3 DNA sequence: TGTGCCAGCTCAAGGGGACAGGGGGCCTCTGGGGCCAACGTCCTGACTTTC. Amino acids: CASSRGQGASGANVLTF.